This T cell receptor beta chain was identified in a study of blood T cell repertoires in COVID-19. Germline V lookup: CDR1 LNHNV, CDR2 YYDKDF (reference sequence). V lost 1 base, J lost 10 bases, and 14 bases lay in between. CDR3 size: 15 residues. TCRdb's table, derived via immunoSEQ multiplex PCR, lists solely in-frame clones and lacks some. The sample holds 250,000 or so clones, 84% seen once. Sequenced input: peripheral blood. V usage is TRBV15 and J usage is TRBJ1-6, with TRBD1 as a possible D gene (5 bases). The sequence was obtained from a man aged 35 to 55 who had recovered from COVID-19. The CDR3 is CATSRVVGVQSPLHF. CDR3 coding DNA: TGTGCCACCAGCAGAGTCGTAGGGGTACAGTCACCCCTCCACTTT.